This T cell receptor (beta chain) originates from a study of shared clonotypes between healthy human individuals. The CDR3 is 15 residues long. Germline-derived CDR1 and CDR2 are SGHRS and YFSETQ. J gave up 3 bases and V 6 bases, and 8 bases lay outside the gene matches. Donors included only healthy HIV-negative adults lacking recent acute infections or vaccinations. The assay used deep level. Assay used: immunoSEQ multiplex PCR; TCRdb lists only in-frame clones, some missing. The profile shows nearly 1,000,000 clones, 60% to 85% of them singletons. General observations from the study: Investigators expected sequencing depth to affect clonotype sharing among donors. The small donor group covered limited genetic and exposure diversity.

Worth noting for this clone: No antigen is known for it.

The gene calls are TRBV5-1 and TRBJ2-2, with 7 nucleotides matching TRBD2. What was sequenced was memory CD4+ T cells sorted from blood. Indicated subset: CD45RA-negative fraction. The sequence was collected from a man younger than 35 in good health. The CDR3 DNA reads TGCGCCAGCACCACGGTGGGAGGGGACACCGGGGAGCTGTTTTTT. This translates into CASTTVGGDTGELFF.